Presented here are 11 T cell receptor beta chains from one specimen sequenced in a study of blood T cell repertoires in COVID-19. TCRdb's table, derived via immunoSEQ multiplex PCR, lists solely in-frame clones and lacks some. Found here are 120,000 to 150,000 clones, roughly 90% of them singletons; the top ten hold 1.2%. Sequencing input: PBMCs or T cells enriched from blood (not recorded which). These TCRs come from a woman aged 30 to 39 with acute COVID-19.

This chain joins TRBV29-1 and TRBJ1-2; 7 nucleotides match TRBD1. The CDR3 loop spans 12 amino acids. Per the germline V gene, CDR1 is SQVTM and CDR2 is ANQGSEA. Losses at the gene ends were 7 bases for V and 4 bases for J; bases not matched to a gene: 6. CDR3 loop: CSAGQEAYGYTF. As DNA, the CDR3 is TGCAGCGCCGGACAGGAGGCCTATGGCTACACCTTC.

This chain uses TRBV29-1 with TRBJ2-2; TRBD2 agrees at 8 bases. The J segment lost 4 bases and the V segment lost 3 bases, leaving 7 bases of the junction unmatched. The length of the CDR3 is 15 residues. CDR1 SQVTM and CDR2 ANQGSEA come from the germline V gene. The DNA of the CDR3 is TGCAGCGTTGATCCCTCGGGAGGGGGCACCGGGGAGCTGTTTTTT. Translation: CSVDPSGGGTGELFF.

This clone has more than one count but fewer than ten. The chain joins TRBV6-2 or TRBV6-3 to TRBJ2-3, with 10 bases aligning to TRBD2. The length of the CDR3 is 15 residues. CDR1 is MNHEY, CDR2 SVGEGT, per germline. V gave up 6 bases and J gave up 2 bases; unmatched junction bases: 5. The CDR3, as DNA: TGTGCCAGCAGCATACTAGCGGGGATCACAGATACGCAGTATTTT. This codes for CASSILAGITDTQYF.

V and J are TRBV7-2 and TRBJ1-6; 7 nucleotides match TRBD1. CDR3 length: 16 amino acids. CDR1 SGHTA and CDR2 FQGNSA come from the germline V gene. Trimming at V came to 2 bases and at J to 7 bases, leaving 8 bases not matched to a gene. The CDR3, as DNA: TGTGCCAGCAGCTTACTCACCGGGACAGCCAATTCACCCCTCCACTTT. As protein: CASSLLTGTANSPLHF.

The CDR3 DNA is TGTGCCAGTAGTACCCTGAGGAACACTGAAGCTTTCTTT. It specifies CASSTLRNTEAFF. This chain connects TRBV19 to TRBJ1-1; D call uncertain. The V end was cut by 4 bases, the J end by 1 base, with 7 bases between. CDR1 and CDR2 (germline): LNHDA, SQIVND (reference sequence). The CDR3 runs 13 residues.

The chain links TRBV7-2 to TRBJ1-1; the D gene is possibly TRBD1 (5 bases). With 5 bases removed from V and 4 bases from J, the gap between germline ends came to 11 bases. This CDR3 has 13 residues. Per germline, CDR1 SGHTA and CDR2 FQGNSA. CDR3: CASSPQGVTEAFF. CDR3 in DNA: TGTGCCAGCAGCCCGCAGGGTGTCACTGAAGCTTTCTTT.

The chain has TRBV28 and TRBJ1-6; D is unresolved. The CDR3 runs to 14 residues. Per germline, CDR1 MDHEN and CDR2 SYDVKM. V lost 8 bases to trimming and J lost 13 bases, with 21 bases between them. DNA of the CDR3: TGTGCCAGCGTCCGGTATGGCGGCCGGGGTCCCCTCCACTTT. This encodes CASVRYGGRGPLHF.

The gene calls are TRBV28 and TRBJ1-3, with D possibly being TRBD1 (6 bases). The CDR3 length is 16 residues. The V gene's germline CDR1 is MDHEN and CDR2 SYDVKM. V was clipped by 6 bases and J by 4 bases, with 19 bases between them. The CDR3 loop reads CASSQGSGGYGNTIYF. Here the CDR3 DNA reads TGTGCCAGCAGCCAGGGATCGGGGGGCTACGGAAACACCATATATTTT.

The CDR3 DNA is TGTGCCAGTAGCTCCTCTCACAGGGGCCGTCCCTACGAGCAGTACTTC. Protein: CASSSSHRGRPYEQYF. This sequence joins TRBV19 and TRBJ2-7; 7 bases agree with TRBD1. Per germline, CDR1 LNHDA and CDR2 SQIVND (reference sequence). V lost 6 bases and J lost 2; bases outside the gene matches: 13. This CDR3 region has 16 residues.

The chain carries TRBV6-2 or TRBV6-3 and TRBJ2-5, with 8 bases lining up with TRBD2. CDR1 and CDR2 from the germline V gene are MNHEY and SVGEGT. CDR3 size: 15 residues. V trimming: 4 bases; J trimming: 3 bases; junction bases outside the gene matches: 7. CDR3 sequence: CASSWGLGSKETQYF. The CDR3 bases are TGTGCCAGCAGTTGGGGACTAGGTTCCAAAGAGACCCAGTACTTC.

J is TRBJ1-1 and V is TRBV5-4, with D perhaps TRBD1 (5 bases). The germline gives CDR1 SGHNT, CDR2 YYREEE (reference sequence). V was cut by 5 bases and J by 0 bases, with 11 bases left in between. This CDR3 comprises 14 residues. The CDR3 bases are TGTGCCAGCAGTGACCAGGGTATGAACACTGAAGCTTTCTTT. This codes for CASSDQGMNTEAFF.